What follows describes a single T cell receptor beta chain. Its specificity is not known. Per the germline V gene, CDR1 is MNHEY and CDR2 is SMNVEV (reference sequence). The V segment lost 5 bases and the J segment 4 bases; nucleotides outside the gene matches: 17. The CDR3 sequence is 18 residues long. The entry originates in a study of PD-1 blockade in classical Hodgkin lymphoma. As for the study in general: Nivolumab dosed at 3 mg/kg went to patients intravenously every 2 weeks.

Study findings and constraints: Relative to healthy donors, newly diagnosed patients reportedly had lower baseline TCR diversity, which was reported as lower still in relapsed/refractory patients.

In every patient, relapse followed autologous stem cell transplantation, while exposure to brentuximab vedotin differed. The method was immunoSEQ multiplex PCR; TCRdb's version includes in-frame clones alone and lacks a portion of them. Among under 95,000 clones listed, around 90% were seen once. The sequence derives from a human donor with classical Hodgkin lymphoma. The sequencing used peripheral blood mononuclear cells (PBMCs), collected before the second cycle of nivolumab. This chain joins TRBV27 and TRBJ1-2, with 9 bases that match TRBD1. The CDR3 bases are TGTGCCAGCAGTCTCGATCCGGGACAGGGCTTCTTGGGCTATGGCTACACCTTC. Translation gives CASSLDPGQGFLGYGYTF.